The T cell receptor beta chain described here comes from a study of vaccination effects on CD4 cells after COVID-19. Broader study findings: Convalescent patients were few in the study, and early post-infection timepoints were absent.

Antigen-specific CD4+ T cells were first expanded with viral peptide pools by the ViraFEST assay and only then sequenced. Once cultured for roughly 10 days, the cells underwent separation to obtain CD4+ T cells. Nucleocapsid antibody tests were negative, and the vaccine recipients had no prior SARS-CoV-2 infection. Cultivation was performed at 1.5 million to 2 million PBMC per well with around 9.3 IU/ml IL-2 and 10 ug/ml peptides added. IL-2 medium supplanted half the medium on days 3 and 7. Some clones are missing from TCRdb's copy, which holds only in-frame ones; the method was immunoSEQ multiplex PCR. The sample contains more than 50,000 clones, roughly 80% of which appear only once. Trimming removed 2 bases at V and 7 bases at J, with 18 bases between. Germline V lookup: CDR1 GTSNPN, CDR2 SVGIG (reference sequence). The CDR3 has 14 residues. In this sample, this clone turned up once. The antigen is not known.

The source of this sequence is a human donor who received a COVID-19 vaccine. The V call is TRBV30, the J call TRBJ2-7, with D uncertain. Here the sequenced sample was CD4+ T cells from PBMCs cultured with HCoV-229E spike peptides, taken before COVID-19 vaccination. The DNA for the CDR3 is TGTGCCTGGAGTCTAACCGGGTCCGACTGGGAGCAGTACGTC. This translates into CAWSLTGSDWEQYV.